This T cell receptor beta chain emerged from a study of blood T cell repertoires in COVID-19. On the study more broadly: Sites in the United States, Italy and Spain provided acute and convalescent COVID-19 samples.

Germline V CDR1 and CDR2: SNHLY, FYNNEI. This CDR3 contains 16 residues. Between the trimmed V and J ends, which lost 5 bases and 4 bases, there was a span of 15 bases. In the authors' methods: Estimation of nucleated cell counts was performed using reference gene primer amplification. The assay was immunoSEQ multiplex PCR, and TCRdb's table has in-frame clones only and misses some. D and trimming come from the DNA, and the V and J calls and clone size come from that table. This sample has under 50,000 clones, with approximately 90% found just once. Material for sequencing was peripheral blood. The receptor's source is a man aged 65 to 85 with active COVID-19. This sequence joins TRBV2 and TRBJ2-6; the D gene is possibly TRBD2 (6 bases). CDR3 residues: CASSPGTLPGANVLTF. In DNA form, the CDR3 reads TGTGCCAGCAGTCCCGGGACTCTACCAGGGGCCAACGTCCTGACTTTC.